This T cell receptor (beta chain) comes out of a study of blood T cell repertoires in COVID-19. Study background: T cells, B-cell-depleted T cells, or PBMCs provided the cDNA or gDNA that served as material.

Using immunoSEQ multiplex PCR, the repertoire was profiled, and TCRdb retains in-frame clones only, with some absent. The data contain 150,000 to 250,000 clones, 65% to 90% of them singletons. V lost 1 base and J 0 bases, leaving 4 bases between the germline ends. The CDR3 totals 15 residues. Germline loops: CDR1 MNHNS, CDR2 SASEGT. Before being deemed recovered, Cohort 3 donors had two negative PCRs, clearance, or symptom resolution. Specimen: PBMCs or T cells enriched from blood (not recorded which). The TCR comes from a man aged 40-55 years who had recovered from COVID-19. This chain joins TRBV6-1 and TRBJ2-6; D is uncertain. In nucleotides, the CDR3 is TGTGCCAGCAGTGAAGTCCACTCTGGGGCCAACGTCCTGACTTTC. It is translated as CASSEVHSGANVLTF.